Listed here are 9 T cell receptor beta chains from one sample, sequenced in a study of beta chain features in type 1 diabetes. Findings of the study overall: TCRB CDR3s were moderately but significantly shorter in Type 1 diabetes patients in all four CD4+ subsets.

These TCRs are of unknown antigen specificity. The isolated RNA, all of it, was reverse transcribed, so expressed TCRB transcripts were what got sequenced. Assay: immunoSEQ multiplex PCR; the TCRdb copy retains only in-frame clones and omits some. The repertoire holds about 700,000 clones, with over 10% as singletons. Sequenced input: naive CD4+ T cells from blood. All receptors derive from a man in his late teens or twenties with type 1 diabetes.

The chain links TRBV19 to TRBJ2-1; 9 bases match TRBD1. Unmatched junction bases numbered 10, after V lost 6 bases and J lost 7 bases. Germline CDR1 and CDR2: LNHDA and SQIVND (reference sequence). The CDR3 loop spans 15 amino acids. DNA of the CDR3: TGTGCCAGTAGGGTACAGGGGGCAAGGAAGAATGAGCAGTTCTTC. As protein: CASRVQGARKNEQFF.

This clone has a handful of counts. The chain has TRBV11-2 and TRBJ2-3, with D possibly matching TRBD2 (5 bases). Germline values: CDR1 SGHAT, CDR2 FQNNGV. V lost 8 bases and J lost 2, with 29 bases in between. This CDR3 spans 19 amino acids. The CDR3, as DNA: TGTGCCAGCGCACGACGGGCTCCGGTGGTCACGGGATACACAGATACGCAGTATTTT. It is translated as CASARRAPVVTGYTDTQYF.

This clone was seen more than once but under ten times. The V gene is TRBV29-1, the J gene TRBJ2-7; 7 bases are a match to TRBD1. The germline CDR1 and CDR2 sequences are SQVTM and ANQGSEA. This CDR3 is built from 11 residues. J gave up 2 bases and V 7 bases, and 2 bases lay outside the gene matches. DNA for the CDR3: TGCAGCGCCCAGGGGGCCTACGAGCAGTACTTC. Protein sequence: CSAQGAYEQYF.

This clone was recorded a few times. The chain couples TRBV7-2 to TRBJ1-5; 7 bases map to TRBD1. Trimming removed 0 bases from V and 5 bases from J; junction bases left unmatched: 4. The CDR3 totals 15 residues. The germline V gene has CDR1 SGHTA and CDR2 FQGNSA. CDR3 bases: TGTGCCAGCAGCTTAGCCTCAGGGGGATATCAGCCCCAGCATTTT. The encoded protein is CASSLASGGYQPQHF.

The V gene is TRBV30, the J gene TRBJ1-4, with unresolved D. From germline, CDR1 is GTSNPN and CDR2 SVGIG (reference sequence). This CDR3 has 12 residues. The ends were cut back, 1 base at V and 5 bases at J, with 5 bases in the middle. CDR3 nucleotide sequence: TGTGCCTGGAGTGGGTTCAATGAAAAACTGTTTTTT. This sequence encodes CAWSGFNEKLFF.

This clone has more than one count but fewer than ten. The rearrangement links TRBV30 to TRBJ2-7, with TRBD1 identical over 9 bases. The CDR3 length is 14 residues. V dropped 3 bases and J dropped 6; count of bases not matched to a gene: 9. Germline V gene data show CDR1 as GTSNPN and CDR2 as SVGIG (reference sequence). CDR3 nucleotides: TGTGCCTGGAGCCCCCGGGACAGGGTTGGCGAGCAGTACTTC. Translated: CAWSPRDRVGEQYF.

This clone has only a few counts. The V call is TRBV28, the J call TRBJ2-5, with TRBD1 as a possible D gene (6 bases). Germline V gene data show CDR1 as MDHEN and CDR2 as SYDVKM. Trimming left V 4 bases short and J 5 bases short, with 14 bases between. The CDR3 consists of 14 residues. Here the CDR3 reads CASSSTGTTETQYF. The CDR3 bases are TGTGCCAGCAGTTCCACCGGGACAACGGAGACCCAGTACTTC.

The chain carries TRBV4-1 and TRBJ2-3; the match to TRBD2 covers 12 bases. Germline V CDR1 and CDR2: MGHRA, YSYEKL. Trimming removed 1 base from V and 3 bases from J; junction bases left unmatched: 2. CDR3 length: 16 residues. CDR3 coding DNA: TGCGCCAGCAGCCAAGCGACTAGCGGGGGAACAGATACGCAGTATTTT. Translation: CASSQATSGGTDTQYF.

The chain carries TRBV2 and TRBJ1-5; D possibly corresponds to TRBD1 (6 bases). Germline CDR1 SNHLY, CDR2 FYNNEI. V was trimmed by 5 bases and J by 4 bases, leaving 21 bases between them. This CDR3 is built from 17 residues. DNA of the CDR3: TGTGCCAGCAGTCCAAACACAGGGAGGATAGGGAATCAGCCCCAGCATTTT. Translating it yields CASSPNTGRIGNQPQHF.